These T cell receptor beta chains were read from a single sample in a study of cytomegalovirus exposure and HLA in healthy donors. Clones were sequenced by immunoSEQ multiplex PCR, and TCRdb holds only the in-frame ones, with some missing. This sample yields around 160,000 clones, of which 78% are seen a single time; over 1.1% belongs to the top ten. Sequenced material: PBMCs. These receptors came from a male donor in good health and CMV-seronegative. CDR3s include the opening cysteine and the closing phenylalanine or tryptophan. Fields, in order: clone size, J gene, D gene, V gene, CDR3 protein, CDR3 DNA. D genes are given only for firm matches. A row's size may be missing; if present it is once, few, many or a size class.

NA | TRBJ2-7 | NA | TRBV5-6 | CASSLGLAEQYF | TGTGCCAGCAGCTTGGGGCTAGCGGAGCAGTACTTC
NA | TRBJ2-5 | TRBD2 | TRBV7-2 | CASSFGISGGETQYF | TGTGCCAGCAGCTTCGGGATTAGCGGGGGGGAGACCCAGTACTTC
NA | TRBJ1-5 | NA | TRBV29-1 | CSVATGNNQPQHF | TGCAGCGTGGCGACGGGGAACAATCAGCCCCAGCATTTT
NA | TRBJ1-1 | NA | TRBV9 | CASRGQNTEAFF | TGTGCCAGCAGGGGGCAGAACACTGAAGCTTTCTTT
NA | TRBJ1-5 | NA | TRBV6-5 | CASRKDSHSNQPQHF | TGTGCCAGCAGAAAGGACAGTCATAGCAATCAGCCCCAGCATTTT
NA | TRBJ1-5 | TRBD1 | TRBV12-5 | CASGLVLGQGNQPQHF | TGTGCTAGTGGTTTGGTACTGGGACAGGGCAATCAGCCCCAGCATTTT
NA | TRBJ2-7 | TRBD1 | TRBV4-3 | CASSPGTGPRYEQYF | TGCGCCAGCAGCCCCGGGACAGGTCCGAGATACGAGCAGTACTTC
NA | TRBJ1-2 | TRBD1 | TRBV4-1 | CASSQGQGAGGYTF | TGCGCCAGCAGCCAGGGACAGGGGGCGGGCGGCTACACCTTC
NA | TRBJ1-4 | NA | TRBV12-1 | CASSSDIYFLPTTNEKLFF | TGTGCCAGCAGCTCCGACATCTATTTCCTCCCAACGACTAATGAAAAACTGTTTTTT
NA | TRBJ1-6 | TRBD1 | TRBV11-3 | CASSHCIRDRLQALHF | TGTGCCAGCAGCCATTGCATCCGGGACAGGCTTCAGGCCCTCCACTTT
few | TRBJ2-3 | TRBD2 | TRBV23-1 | CASSQLSSGEGDTQYF | TGCGCCAGCAGTCAATTATCTAGCGGGGAAGGAGATACGCAGTATTTT
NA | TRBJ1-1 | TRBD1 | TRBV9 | CASSPRDRDTEAFF | TGTGCCAGCAGCCCCCGGGACAGGGACACTGAAGCTTTCTTT
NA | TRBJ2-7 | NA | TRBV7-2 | CASSLLNSRDTPYEQYF | TGTGCCAGCAGCTTACTCAACTCCCGGGACACTCCCTACGAGCAGTACTTC
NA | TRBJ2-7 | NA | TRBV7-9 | CASSVGAYEQYF | TGTGCCAGCAGCGTCGGGGCCTACGAGCAGTACTTC
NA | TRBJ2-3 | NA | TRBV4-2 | CASSPHKQTAPGDTQYF | TGTGCCAGCAGCCCACACAAGCAGACAGCACCTGGGGATACGCAGTATTTT
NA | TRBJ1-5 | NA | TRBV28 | CASRNRASNQPQHF | TGTGCCAGCAGAAACAGGGCTAGCAATCAGCCCCAGCATTTT
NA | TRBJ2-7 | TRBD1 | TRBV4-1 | CASNTGTGDYEQYF | TGCGCCAGCAACACCGGGACAGGGGACTACGAGCAGTACTTC
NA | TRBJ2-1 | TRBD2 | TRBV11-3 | CASSASGSYNEQFF | TGTGCCAGCAGCGCTAGCGGGAGTTACAATGAGCAGTTCTTC
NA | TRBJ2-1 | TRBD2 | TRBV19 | CASSPLAGEGYNEQFF | TGTGCCAGTAGTCCCCTAGCGGGAGAGGGGTACAATGAGCAGTTCTTC
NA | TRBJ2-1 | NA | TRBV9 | CASSPATGAYNEQFF | TGTGCCAGCAGCCCGGCGACAGGAGCATACAATGAGCAGTTCTTC
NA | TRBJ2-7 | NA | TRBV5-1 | CASSFLQGIAYEQYF | TGCGCCAGCAGCTTTCTCCAGGGTATAGCCTACGAGCAGTACTTC
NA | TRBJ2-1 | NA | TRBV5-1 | CASSSRTHNEQFF | TGCGCCAGCAGCTCTCGGACTCACAATGAGCAGTTCTTC
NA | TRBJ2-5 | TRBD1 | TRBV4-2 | CASSQDPGTDPGETQYF | TGTGCCAGCAGCCAAGACCCTGGGACAGACCCAGGGGAGACCCAGTACTTC
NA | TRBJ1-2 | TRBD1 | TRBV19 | CASRAQQGGGYTF | TGTGCCAGTAGGGCACAACAGGGGGGTGGCTACACCTTC
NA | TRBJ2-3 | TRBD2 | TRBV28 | CASSSGLAGVSTDTQYF | TGTGCCAGCAGTTCCGGACTAGCGGGAGTGAGCACAGATACGCAGTATTTT
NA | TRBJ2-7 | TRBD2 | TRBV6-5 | CASSYEGGRAAEQYF | TGTGCCAGCAGTTACGAAGGCGGGAGGGCGGCCGAGCAGTACTTC
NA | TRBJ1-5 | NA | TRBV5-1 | CASSLASGWNQPQHF | TGCGCCAGCAGCTTGGCCTCGGGATGGAATCAGCCCCAGCATTTT
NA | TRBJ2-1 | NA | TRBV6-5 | CASREGVVYNEQFF | TGTGCCAGCAGGGAGGGAGTGGTATACAATGAGCAGTTCTTC
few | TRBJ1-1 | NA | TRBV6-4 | CASSEQGNTEAFF | TGTGCCAGCAGTGAGCAGGGGAACACTGAAGCTTTCTTT
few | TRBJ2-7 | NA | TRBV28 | CASSSPRGGTGGGEQYF | TGTGCCAGCAGTTCCCCGCGCGGGGGAACAGGGGGTGGGGAGCAGTACTTC
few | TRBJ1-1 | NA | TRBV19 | CASTPGKNTEAFF | TGTGCCAGTACACCAGGGAAGAACACTGAAGCTTTCTTT
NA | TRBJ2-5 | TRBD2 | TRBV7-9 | CATLRAGEETQYF | TGTGCCACCTTAAGGGCGGGGGAAGAGACCCAGTACTTC
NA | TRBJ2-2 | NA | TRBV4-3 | CASSRGGGTGELFF | TGCGCCAGCAGCCGGGGAGGGGGGACCGGGGAGCTGTTTTTT
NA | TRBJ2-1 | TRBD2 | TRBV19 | CASSIMAGGSYNEQFF | TGTGCCAGTAGTATAATGGCGGGGGGCTCCTACAATGAGCAGTTCTTC
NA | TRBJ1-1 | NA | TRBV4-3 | CASSQDWGGVNTEAFF | TGCGCCAGCAGCCAAGACTGGGGAGGGGTGAACACTGAAGCTTTCTTT
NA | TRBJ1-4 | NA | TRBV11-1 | CASSPPGRGREKLFF | TGTGCCAGCAGCCCCCCCGGGAGGGGCCGTGAAAAACTGTTTTTT
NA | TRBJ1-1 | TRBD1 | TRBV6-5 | CASSYRGQGGTEAFF | TGTGCCAGCAGTTACCGGGGACAGGGAGGCACTGAAGCTTTCTTT
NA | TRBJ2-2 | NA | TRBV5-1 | CASSLAGAEIGELFF | TGCGCCAGCAGCTTGGCAGGGGCAGAAATCGGGGAGCTGTTTTTT
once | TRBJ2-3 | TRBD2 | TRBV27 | CASSFPGASGDTDTQYF | TGTGCCAGCAGTTTCCCCGGGGCTAGCGGGGACACAGATACGCAGTATTTT
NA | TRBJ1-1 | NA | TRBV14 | CASSPQQGERTEAFF | TGTGCCAGCAGCCCCCAACAGGGTGAGAGGACTGAAGCTTTCTTT
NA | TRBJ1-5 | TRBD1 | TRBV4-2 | CASSQGTGGSISNQPQHF | TGTGCCAGCAGCCAAGGGACAGGGGGTTCTATTAGCAATCAGCCCCAGCATTTT
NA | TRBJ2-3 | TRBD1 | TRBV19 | CASTSPRTGRTDTQYF | TGTGCCAGTACCTCCCCCAGGACAGGACGCACAGATACGCAGTATTTT
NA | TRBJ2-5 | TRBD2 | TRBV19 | CASSMSSGIETQYF | TGTGCCAGTAGTATGTCTAGCGGGATAGAGACCCAGTACTTC
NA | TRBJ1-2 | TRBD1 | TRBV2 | CASSVDRPIRGYTF | TGTGCCAGCAGTGTGGACAGGCCTATCCGAGGCTACACCTTC
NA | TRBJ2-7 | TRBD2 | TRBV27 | CASSPSGGYEQYF | TGTGCCAGCAGTCCTAGCGGGGGATACGAGCAGTACTTC
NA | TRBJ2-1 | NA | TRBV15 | CATSRGGTLPYNEQFF | TGTGCCACCAGCAGAGGCGGGACCCTCCCCTACAATGAGCAGTTCTTC
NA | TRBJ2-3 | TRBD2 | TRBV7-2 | CASSLELAGGRDTQYF | TGTGCCAGCAGCTTAGAGCTAGCGGGGGGGCGGGATACGCAGTATTTT
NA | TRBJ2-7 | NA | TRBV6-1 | CASTERDEQYF | TGTGCCAGCACAGAGAGGGACGAGCAGTACTTC
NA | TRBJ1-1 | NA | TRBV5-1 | CASSLASGVREAFF | TGCGCCAGCAGCTTGGCCTCTGGCGTGAGGGAAGCTTTCTTT
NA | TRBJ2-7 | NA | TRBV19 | CASKGTGSHYEQYF | TGTGCCAGTAAAGGAACAGGGTCTCACTACGAGCAGTACTTC
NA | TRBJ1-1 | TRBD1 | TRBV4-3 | CASSQARAGGTEAFF | TGCGCCAGCAGCCAAGCGCGCGCAGGGGGCACTGAAGCTTTCTTT